The 8 T cell receptor beta chains presented below share a single source sample, sequenced in a study of identical twins. Each CDR3 protein gets one entry after TCRdb re-called the 5' RACE reads with MiXCR. The profile shows roughly 720,000 distinct CDR3 sequences, over 15% of them singletons. This sample also belongs to another study, concerning T cells expressing NK-cell markers.

The specimen sequenced was PBMCs. Receptors were obtained from a woman under 30 in good health.

The chain recombines TRBV5-6 with TRBJ2-5; D may correspond to TRBD1 or TRBD2 (6 bases each). V was pared by 8 bases and J by 3 bases, with 14 bases between. The length of the CDR3 is 13 residues. The germline gives CDR1 SGHDT, CDR2 YYEEEE. The CDR3 DNA is TGTGCCAGGTGCCCCGGGGGCGAAGAGACCCAGTACTTC. Protein sequence: CARCPGGEETQYF.

This clonotype has only a few counts. V and J are TRBV6-5 and TRBJ2-1, with 9 bases aligning to TRBD2. The germline CDR1 and CDR2 sequences are MNHEY and SVGAGI. This CDR3 has 15 residues. V gave up 2 bases and J gave up 3 bases; unmatched junction bases: 2. The CDR3 sequence: CASSYKREDYNEQFF. In nucleotides, the CDR3 is TGTGCCAGCAGTTACAAGCGGGAGGACTACAATGAGCAGTTCTTC.

This clonotype was recorded a few times. CDR3: CASSRSGIATGELFF. The CDR3 DNA sequence: TGTGCCAGCAGCCGAAGCGGAATCGCCACCGGGGAGCTGTTTTTT. The V gene is TRBV7-9, the J gene TRBJ2-2; a possible D gene is TRBD2 (5 bases). The CDR3 sequence is 15 residues long. V was trimmed by 5 bases and J by 4 bases, leaving 14 bases between them. Germline lookup yields CDR1 SEHNR and CDR2 FQNEAQ (reference sequence).

The V gene is TRBV7-3, the J gene TRBJ2-2; D is unclear. V shed 1 base and J shed 5 bases, with 5 bases lying between them. The CDR3 has 13 amino acids. Germline V CDR1 and CDR2: SGHTA, FQGTGA. This CDR3 reads CASSLMPTGELFF. Here the CDR3 DNA reads TGTGCCAGCAGCTTAATGCCGACCGGGGAGCTGTTTTTT.

This clonotype was recorded a few times. This chain joins TRBV18 and TRBJ2-7; D possibly corresponds to TRBD1 (5 bases). The CDR3 spans 16 residues. In germline, CDR1 is KGHSH, CDR2 LQKENI. V was cut by 3 bases and J by 5 bases, with 20 bases left in between. As DNA, the CDR3 is TGTGCCAGCTCACCTTACCAGGGAATCAATAAGGACGAGCAGTACTTC. Encoded protein: CASSPYQGINKDEQYF.

This chain uses TRBV6-5 with TRBJ2-2; no clear D. In germline, CDR1 is MNHEY, CDR2 SVGAGI. This CDR3 is 16 amino acids long. With 8 bases removed from V and 2 bases from J, the gap between germline ends came to 18 bases. CDR3 protein: CASRLRPPENTGELFF. CDR3 nucleotides: TGTGCCAGCCGTCTACGGCCCCCAGAAAACACCGGGGAGCTGTTTTTT.

This clonotype has only a few counts. J is TRBJ2-5 and V is TRBV15; perhaps TRBD1 as D (5 bases). The CDR3 length is 15 residues. Looked up from germline, CDR1 is LNHNV and CDR2 is YYDKDF (reference sequence). Trimming removed 2 bases at V and 1 base at J, with 11 bases between. The CDR3 spells CATSRIPGAQETQYF. CDR3 DNA: TGTGCCACCAGCAGAATACCTGGGGCCCAAGAGACCCAGTACTTC.

The gene calls are TRBV4-3 and TRBJ2-1; 10 bases are a match to TRBD2. The CDR3 length is 17 residues. CDR1 is LGHNA and CDR2 is YSLEER in the germline V gene. The J segment lost 8 bases and the V segment lost 4 bases, leaving 14 bases of the junction unmatched. Here the CDR3 DNA reads TGCGCCAGCAGCCGGACTCGTACTAGCGGGACTAGGGATGAGCAGTTCTTC. As protein: CASSRTRTSGTRDEQFF.